A selection of T cell receptor beta chains follows, all from one sample in a study of cytomegalovirus exposure and HLA in healthy donors. Clones were read by immunoSEQ multiplex PCR, and TCRdb kept only the in-frame ones, dropping some. This sample has more than 250,000 clones, with 85% to 90% found just once. The source material was PBMCs. Receptor source: a woman aged 18-30 years in good health and CMV-seronegative. Both conserved end residues are part of each CDR3. Fields, in order: V gene, clone size, CDR3 protein. A row's size may be missing; if present it is once, few, many or a size class.

>TRBV2|.
CASSAQGMGQPQHF
>TRBV11-2|.
CASSLVQGLGYEQYF
>TRBV5-6|.
CASSSAGSGIEQFF
>TRBV11-2|.
CASSLRGTSGASGGELFF
>TRBV7-8|few
CASSSGTGAAKNIQYF
>TRBV19|once
CASSMGLGLGELFF
>TRBV6-1|.
CASLDDNRGWQPQHF
>TRBV7-8|.
CASSQRDSLGTDTQYF
>TRBV5-1|.
CASMPPEGVEQFF
>TRBV29-1|.
CSVMEQTYTDTQYF
>TRBV13|.
CASSSLLGDSLYTDTQYF
>TRBV2|.
CASTMEGQGYGYTF
>TRBV4-1|.
CASSQGLSYEQYF
>TRBV27|.
CASSKLGQNYNEQFF
>TRBV5-1|.
CASSLILASTDTQYF
>TRBV29-1|once
CSVVVSGGERSFF
>TRBV10-3|.
CAISESMTGGRSYEQYF